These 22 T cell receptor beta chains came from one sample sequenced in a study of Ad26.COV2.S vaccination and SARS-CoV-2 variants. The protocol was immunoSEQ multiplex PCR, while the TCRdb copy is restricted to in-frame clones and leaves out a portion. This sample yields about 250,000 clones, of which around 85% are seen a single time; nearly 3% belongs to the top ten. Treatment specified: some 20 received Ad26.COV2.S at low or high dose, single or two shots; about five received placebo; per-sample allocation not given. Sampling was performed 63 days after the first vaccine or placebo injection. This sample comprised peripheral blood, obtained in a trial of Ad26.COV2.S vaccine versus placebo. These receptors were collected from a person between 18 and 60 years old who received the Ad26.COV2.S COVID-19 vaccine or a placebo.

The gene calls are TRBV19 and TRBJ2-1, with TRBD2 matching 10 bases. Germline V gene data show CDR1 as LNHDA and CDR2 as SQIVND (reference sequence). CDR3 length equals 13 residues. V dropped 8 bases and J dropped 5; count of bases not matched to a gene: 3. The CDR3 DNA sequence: TGTGCCAGTCTAGCGGGGGCCAACAATGAGCAGTTCTTC. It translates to CASLAGANNEQFF.

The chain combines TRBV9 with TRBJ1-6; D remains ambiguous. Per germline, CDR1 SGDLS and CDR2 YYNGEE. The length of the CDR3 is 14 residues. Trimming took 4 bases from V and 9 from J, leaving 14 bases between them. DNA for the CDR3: TGTGCCAGCAGCTCTAGTGAGGGCGGTTCACCCCTCCACTTT. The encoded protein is CASSSSEGGSPLHF.

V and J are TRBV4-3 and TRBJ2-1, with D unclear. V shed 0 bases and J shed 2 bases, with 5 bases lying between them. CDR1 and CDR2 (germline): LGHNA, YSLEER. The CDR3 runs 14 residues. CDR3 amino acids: CASSQERAYNEQFF. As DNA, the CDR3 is TGCGCCAGCAGCCAAGAAAGGGCCTACAATGAGCAGTTCTTC.

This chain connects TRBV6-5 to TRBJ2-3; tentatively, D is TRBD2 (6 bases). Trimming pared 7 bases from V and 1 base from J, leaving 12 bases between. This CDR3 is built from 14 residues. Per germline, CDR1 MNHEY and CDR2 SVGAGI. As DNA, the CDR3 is TGTGCCAGCACCCGTAGCGGAGGCACAGATACGCAGTATTTT. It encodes CASTRSGGTDTQYF.

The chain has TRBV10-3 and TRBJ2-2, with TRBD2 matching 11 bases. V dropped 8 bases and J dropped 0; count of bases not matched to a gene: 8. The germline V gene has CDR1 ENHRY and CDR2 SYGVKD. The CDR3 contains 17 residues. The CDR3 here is CAIAGLAGGPNTGELFF. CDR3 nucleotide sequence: TGTGCCATCGCAGGGCTAGCGGGAGGCCCGAACACCGGGGAGCTGTTTTTT.

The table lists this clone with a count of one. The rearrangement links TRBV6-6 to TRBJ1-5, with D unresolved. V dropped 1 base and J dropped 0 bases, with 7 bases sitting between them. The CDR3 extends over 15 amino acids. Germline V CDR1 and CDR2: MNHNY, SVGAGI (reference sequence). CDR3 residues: CASSYYGSSNQPQHF. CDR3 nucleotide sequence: TGTGCCAGCAGTTACTATGGGAGTAGCAATCAGCCCCAGCATTTT.

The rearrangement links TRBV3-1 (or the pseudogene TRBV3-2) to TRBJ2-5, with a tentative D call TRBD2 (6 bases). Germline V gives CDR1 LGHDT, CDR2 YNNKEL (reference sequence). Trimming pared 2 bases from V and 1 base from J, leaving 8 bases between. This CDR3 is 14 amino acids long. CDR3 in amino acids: CASSQLGLQETQYF. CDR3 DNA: TGTGCCAGCAGCCAATTGGGACTCCAAGAGACCCAGTACTTC.

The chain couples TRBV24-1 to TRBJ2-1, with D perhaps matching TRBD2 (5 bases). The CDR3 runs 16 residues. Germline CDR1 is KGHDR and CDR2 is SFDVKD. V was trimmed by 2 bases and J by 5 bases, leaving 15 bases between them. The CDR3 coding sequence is TGTGCCACCAGTGATTCGGCCGGGGTTGGTGACAATGAGCAGTTCTTC. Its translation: CATSDSAGVGDNEQFF.

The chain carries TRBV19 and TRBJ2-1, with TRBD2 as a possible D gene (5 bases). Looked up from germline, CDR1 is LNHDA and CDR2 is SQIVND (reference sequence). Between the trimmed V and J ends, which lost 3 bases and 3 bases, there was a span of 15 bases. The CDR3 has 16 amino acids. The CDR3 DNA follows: TGTGCCAGTAGTATTTATCGGGGTCAAATCTACAATGAGCAGTTCTTC. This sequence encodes CASSIYRGQIYNEQFF.

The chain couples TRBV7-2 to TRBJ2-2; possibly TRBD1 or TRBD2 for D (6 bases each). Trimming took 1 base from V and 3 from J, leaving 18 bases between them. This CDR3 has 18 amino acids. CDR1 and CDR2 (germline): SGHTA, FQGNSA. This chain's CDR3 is CASSLDGWGAADTGELFF. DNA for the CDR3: TGTGCCAGCAGCTTAGACGGGTGGGGGGCCGCGGACACCGGGGAGCTGTTTTTT.

The CDR3: CASSQASSGGPEQYF. For the CDR3, the DNA is TGCGCCAGCAGCCAAGCCTCTAGCGGGGGGCCCGAGCAGTACTTC. The chain links TRBV4-3 to TRBJ2-7; TRBD2 agrees at 11 bases. CDR1 is LGHNA, CDR2 YSLEER, per germline. Trimming removed 1 base from V and 6 bases from J; junction bases left unmatched: 5. The length of the CDR3 is 15 residues.

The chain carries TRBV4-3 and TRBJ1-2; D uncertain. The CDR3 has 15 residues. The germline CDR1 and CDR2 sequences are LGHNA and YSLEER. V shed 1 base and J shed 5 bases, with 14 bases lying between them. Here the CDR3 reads CASSQADRLMYGYTF. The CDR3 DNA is TGCGCCAGCAGCCAAGCCGATCGGCTCATGTATGGCTACACCTTC.

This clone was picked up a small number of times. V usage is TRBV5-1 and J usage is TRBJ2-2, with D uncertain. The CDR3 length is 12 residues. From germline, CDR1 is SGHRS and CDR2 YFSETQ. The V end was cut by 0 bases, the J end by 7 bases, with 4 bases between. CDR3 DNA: TGCGCCAGCAGCTTGGGCGGCGGGGAGCTGTTTTTT. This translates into CASSLGGGELFF.

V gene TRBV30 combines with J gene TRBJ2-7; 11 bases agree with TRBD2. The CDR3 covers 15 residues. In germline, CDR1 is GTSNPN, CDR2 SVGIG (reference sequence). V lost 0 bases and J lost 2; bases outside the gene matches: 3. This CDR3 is CAWSVLAGGTYEQYV. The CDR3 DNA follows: TGTGCCTGGAGTGTGTTAGCGGGAGGGACCTACGAGCAGTACGTC.

The CDR3 region is CASSQGVEGTGELFF. CDR3 coding DNA: TGCGCCAGCAGCCAAGGCGTCGAGGGCACCGGGGAGCTGTTTTTT. V is TRBV4-1 and J is TRBJ2-2, with D possibly TRBD2 on 5 matching bases. This CDR3 is 15 amino acids long. The V end lost 1 base, the J end lost 4 bases, and 10 bases lay between the germline ends. Germline values: CDR1 MGHRA, CDR2 YSYEKL.

CDR3 sequence: CASTPVGERRALHF. The CDR3 DNA reads TGTGCCAGTACCCCAGTCGGCGAGAGGAGAGCCCTCCACTTT. The chain has TRBV19 and TRBJ1-6; unclear D gene. The V end lost 7 bases, the J end lost 14 bases, and 21 bases lay between the germline ends. This CDR3 is 14 amino acids long. The germline CDR1 and CDR2 sequences are LNHDA and SQIVND (reference sequence).

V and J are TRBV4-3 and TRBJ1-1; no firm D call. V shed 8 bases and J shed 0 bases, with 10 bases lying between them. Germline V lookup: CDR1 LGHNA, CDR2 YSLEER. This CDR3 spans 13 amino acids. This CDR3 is CASSGLLNTEAFF. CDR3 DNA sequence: TGCGCCAGCTCAGGACTTTTGAACACTGAAGCTTTCTTT.

The CDR3 is CASSQRLQGTEAFF. Written as DNA, the CDR3 is TGTGCCAGCAGCCAACGTCTCCAGGGGACTGAAGCTTTCTTT. V is TRBV4-2 and J is TRBJ1-1; D is possibly TRBD1 (6 bases). The length of the CDR3 is 14 residues. Germline CDR1 is LGHNA and CDR2 is YNFKEQ. Trimming shortened V by 2 bases and J by 5 bases, and 12 bases separated the two germline ends.

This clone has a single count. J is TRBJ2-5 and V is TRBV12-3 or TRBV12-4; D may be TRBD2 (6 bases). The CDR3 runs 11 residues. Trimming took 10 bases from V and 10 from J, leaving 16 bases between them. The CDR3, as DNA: TGTGCCACCCGGGACTCAAGGCGCCAGTACTTC. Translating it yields CATRDSRRQYF.

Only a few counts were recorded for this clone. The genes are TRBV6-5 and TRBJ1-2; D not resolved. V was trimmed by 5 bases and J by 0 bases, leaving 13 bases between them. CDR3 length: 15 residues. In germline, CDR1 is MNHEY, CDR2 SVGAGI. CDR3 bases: TGTGCCAGCAGTCCCCGGGAGTTCCCTAACTATGGCTACACCTTC. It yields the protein CASSPREFPNYGYTF.

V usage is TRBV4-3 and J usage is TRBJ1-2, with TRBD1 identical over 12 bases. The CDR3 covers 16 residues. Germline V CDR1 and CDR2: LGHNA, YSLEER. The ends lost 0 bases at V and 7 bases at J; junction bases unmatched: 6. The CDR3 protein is CASSQDTQGQGAGYTF. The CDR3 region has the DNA TGCGCCAGCAGCCAAGATACTCAGGGACAGGGGGCTGGCTACACCTTC.

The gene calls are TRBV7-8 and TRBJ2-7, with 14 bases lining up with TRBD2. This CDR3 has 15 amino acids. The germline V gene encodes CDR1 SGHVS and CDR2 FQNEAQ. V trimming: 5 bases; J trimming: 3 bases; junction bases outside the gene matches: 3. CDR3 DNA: TGTGCCAGCAGCCAGGGGACTAGCGGGAGCTACGAGCAGTACGTC. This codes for CASSQGTSGSYEQYV.